This record looks at one TCR beta chain sequence and its context. Its antigen is undetermined. Ipilimumab-mediated CTLA-4 blockade plus focal radiation was given to patients having chemo-refractory metastatic non-small-cell lung cancer. The data were produced by immunoSEQ multiplex PCR, yet TCRdb's version contains in-frame clones alone and is incomplete. The sample holds about 15,000 clones, 72% seen once. This record belongs to a study of radiotherapy plus CTLA-4 blockade in lung cancer. Germline CDR1 is MGHRA and CDR2 is YSYEKL. V shed 0 bases and J shed 5 bases, with 13 bases lying between them. The CDR3 sequence is 15 residues long. Study conclusions and caveats: Radiotherapy with ipilimumab was followed by blood expansion of tumor-derived clones. In blood, early T cell clone dynamics reportedly predicted response best, together with interferon-beta.

Sequenced material: peripheral blood, taken from a patient treated with radiotherapy plus ipilimumab. The receptor was isolated from a human donor with non-small cell lung cancer whose response to radiotherapy plus ipilimumab could not be evaluated. The V and J genes are TRBV4-1 and TRBJ2-5; D remains unclear. The CDR3 region has the DNA TGCGCCAGCAGCCAAGAATACGGCGGTGGGGAGACCCAGTACTTC. Its protein is CASSQEYGGGETQYF.